The clone carrying this TCR beta chain occurred a few times. This clone may be a read error of a much larger clone one base away. Each CDR3 protein is one row after TCRdb ran MiXCR on the reads. There are about 250,000 distinct CDR3 sequences in the sample; more than 25% occur only once, and less than 8.5% lies in the top ten. This sample is drawn from a study of kidney transplant recipient with SARS-CoV-2 infection. Germline CDR1 is PRHDT and CDR2 is FYEKMQ (reference sequence). The CDR3 is 15 amino acids. This TCR derives from a male patient aged 25 to 39 who had COVID-19 and was a kidney transplant recipient. Some T cells may be provided by the graft donor. Material: a blood sample, obtained at baseline and between days 110 and 120 from a kidney transplant recipient. The chain employs TRBV13 and TRBJ2-1; D gene unclear. The CDR3 protein is CASSLGFSSYNERFF. The CDR3 DNA sequence: TGTGCCAGCAGCTTAGGTTTCTCCTCCTACAATGAGCGGTTCTTC.